This entry lists 16 T cell receptor beta chains sequenced from one sample in a study of liver allograft versus peripheral blood T cells. Study-wide context: Comparing T cell receptor repertoires in transplanted livers with those in recipients' peripheral blood was part of the design.

TCRdb re-called the reads through MiXCR, storing one row per CDR3 protein. The sample shows more than 2,000 distinct CDR3 sequences, 15% of them seen only once. The receptors here all came from a human patient who had a liver transplant. Some T cells may be the graft donor's.

V usage is TRBV13 and J usage is TRBJ1-2; D perhaps matches TRBD1 (5 bases). Germline V gene lookup returns CDR1 PRHDT and CDR2 FYEKMQ (reference sequence). The CDR3 runs to 13 residues. The V gene lost 1 base and the J gene lost 8 bases, with 11 bases spanning the gap. The CDR3 region is CASSLVGASGYTF. The CDR3 nucleotides read TGTGCCAGCAGCTTAGTTGGGGCCTCCGGCTACACCTTC.

By share, this clonotype counts as large. CDR3 coding DNA: TGTGCCAGCTCCCTAGGACAGGGAGGCGGAGGCTACACCTTC. Protein product: CASSLGQGGGGYTF. The chain couples TRBV18 to TRBJ1-2, with TRBD1 identical over 8 bases. The CDR3 has 14 residues. CDR1 KGHSH and CDR2 LQKENI come from the germline V gene. J lost 8 bases, V lost 6 bases, and 11 bases had no gene match. Supplemented by reference TRBV18 and TRBJ1-2, the full variable domain reads NAGVMQNPRHLVRRRGQEARLRCSPMKGHSHVYWYRQLPEEGLKFMVYLQKENIIDESGMPKERFSAEFPKEGPSILRIQQVVRGDSAAYFCASSLGQGGGGYTFGSGTRLTVV.

This clonotype is labeled medium-sized. The chain combines TRBV20-1 with TRBJ1-5; 9 bases map to TRBD1. The V segment lost 4 bases and the J segment 7 bases; nucleotides outside the gene matches: 8. CDR1 is DFQATT, CDR2 SNEGSKA, per germline (reference sequence). This CDR3 comprises 14 residues. CDR3 DNA: TGCAGTGCTAATCGACCGGGACAGGGACAGCCCCAGCATTTT. Amino acid sequence: CSANRPGQGQPQHF.

A word on this clonotype: This may stem from a read error, because a much larger clone lies one nucleotide away. V usage is TRBV6-1 and J usage is TRBJ1-1; D is uncertain. The CDR3 is 13 residues long. V dropped 3 bases and J dropped 4 bases, with 9 bases sitting between them. Germline V gives CDR1 MNHNS, CDR2 SASEGT. This chain's CDR3 is CASSDQGITEAFF. The CDR3 nucleotides read TGTGCCAGCAGTGACCAAGGCATCACTGAAGCTTTCTTT.

A note on this clonotype: This is likely an artifact of a read error, given a far larger clone one base away. The CDR3 here is CASSYRDNNSSLHF. CDR3 DNA: TGTGCCAGCAGTTACCGGGACAATAATTCATCCCTCCACTTT. This rearrangement joins TRBV6-6 to TRBJ1-6, with TRBD1 as a possible D gene (6 bases). In germline, CDR1 is MNHNY, CDR2 SVGAGI (reference sequence). The CDR3 consists of 14 residues.

By frequency in the sample, this clonotype is medium-sized. The rearrangement uses TRBV28 and TRBJ1-2, with TRBD1 matching over 11 bases. Losses at the gene ends were 2 bases for V and 8 bases for J; bases not matched to a gene: 4. The CDR3 length is 14 residues. Looked up from germline, CDR1 is MDHEN and CDR2 is SYDVKM. The CDR3 loop is CASSLPGQGEGYTF. CDR3 DNA: TGTGCCAGCAGTTTACCGGGACAGGGGGAAGGCTACACCTTC.

The chain couples TRBV6-9 to TRBJ1-2; the match to TRBD1 covers 9 bases. V shed 0 bases, J shed 4 bases, and the junction held 6 bases outside the gene matches. Germline V CDR1 and CDR2: MNHGY, SVAAGI. The CDR3 covers 16 residues. In DNA form, the CDR3 reads TGTGCCAGCAGTTATTCGGGAACAGGGGGCATCTATGGCTACACCTTC. This sequence encodes CASSYSGTGGIYGYTF.

This clonotype is termed medium-sized. V and J are TRBV5-4 and TRBJ1-3; D is ambiguous. V lost 2 bases and J 1 base, leaving 7 bases between the germline ends. The germline gives CDR1 SGHNT, CDR2 YYREEE (reference sequence). The CDR3 consists of 14 residues. CDR3 amino acids: CASSLHQSGNTIYF. The CDR3 coding sequence is TGTGCCAGCAGCTTACATCAGTCTGGAAACACCATATATTTT. Using reference TRBV5-4 and TRBJ1-3 for the parts outside the CDR3, the full variable domain is ETGVTQSPTHLIKTRGQQVTLRCSSQSGHNTVSWYQQALGQGPQFIFQYYREEENGRGNFPPRFSGLQFPNYSSELNVNALELDDSALYLCASSLHQSGNTIYFGEGSWLTVV.

By share, this clonotype ranks as medium-sized. The junction departs from the called germline gene at one end, perhaps through a read error. The rearrangement uses TRBV11-1 and TRBJ2-7; unclear D gene. The length of the CDR3 is 13 residues. CDR1 is SGHAT and CDR2 is FQDESV in the germline V gene (reference sequence). This CDR3 reads CASSDPGGISPCF. The DNA for the CDR3 is TGTGCCAGCAGCGACCCCGGTGGCATCTCCCCGTGCTTC.

This clonotype appeared many times. The chain recombines TRBV5-4 with TRBJ2-5; D ambiguous. Looked up from germline, CDR1 is SGHNT and CDR2 is YYREEE (reference sequence). Trimming cost V 4 bases and J 4 bases, with 11 bases left between them. This CDR3 is built from 13 residues. In DNA, the CDR3 is TGTGCCAGCAGCCTGACCAGATCAGAGACCCAGTACTTC. Translation: CASSLTRSETQYF.

By sample fraction, this clonotype is medium-sized. The chain links TRBV12-3 or TRBV12-4 to TRBJ1-1; unclear D gene. The CDR3 loop spans 12 amino acids. The V and J ends lost 8 bases and 1 base respectively, with 8 bases between them. CDR3 loop: CASRGWNTEAFF. DNA of the CDR3: TGTGCCAGCCGAGGGTGGAACACTGAAGCTTTCTTT.

The CDR3 protein is CASSEGTTDTQYF. CDR3 coding DNA: TGTGCCAGCAGCGAAGGGACAACAGATACGCAGTATTTT. This chain links TRBV11-1 with TRBJ2-3, with a weak D call TRBD1 (6 bases). From germline, CDR1 is SGHAT and CDR2 FQDESV (reference sequence). The length of the CDR3 is 13 residues. The germline V and J ends were trimmed by 5 bases and 3 bases, with 9 bases remaining between them.

By its share, this clonotype is large (0.1 to 1%). The rearrangement uses TRBV25-1 and TRBJ1-6; D gene unclear. V lost 2 bases and J lost 7, with 9 bases in between. The CDR3 contains 14 residues. Per the germline V gene, CDR1 is MGHDK and CDR2 is SYGVNS. The CDR3 DNA follows: TGTGCCAGCAGTGAACCCAGTTTCAATTCACCCCTCCACTTT. Its translation: CASSEPSFNSPLHF.

About this clonotype itself: A single base is all that separates this from a far larger clone, so a read error is likely. This chain connects TRBV6-1 to TRBJ1-2, with unresolved D. Looked up from germline, CDR1 is MNHNS and CDR2 is SASEGT. V was cut by 6 bases and J by 0 bases, with 8 bases left in between. This CDR3 is built from 13 residues. CDR3 loop: CASSKESNYGYTF. The CDR3, as DNA: TGTGCCAGCAGCAAGGAGTCTAACTATGGCTACACCTTC.

On this clonotype: One base away lies a much larger clone, so this may be a sequencing read error. The rearrangement links TRBV7-2 to TRBJ2-2, with D perhaps TRBD2 (5 bases). The CDR3 runs 14 residues. Germline V gene data show CDR1 as SGHTA and CDR2 as FQGNSA. The chain's CDR3 is CARSLARSSGELFF. The CDR3 coding sequence is TGTGCCAGAAGCTTAGCGCGATCCTCTGGGGAGCTGTTTTTT. The complete variable domain, with remaining parts taken from reference TRBV7-2 and TRBJ2-2, reads GAGVSQSPSNKVTEKGKDVELRCDPISGHTALYWYRQSLGQGLEFLIYFQGNSAPDKSGLPSDRFSAERTGGSVSTLTIQRTQQEDSAVYLCARSLARSSGELFFGEGSRLTVL.

This clonotype is large. This sequence joins TRBV18 and TRBJ1-4, with 11 bases that match TRBD1. CDR3 length equals 15 residues. The germline CDR1 and CDR2 sequences are KGHSH and LQKENI. V shed 1 base, J shed 5 bases, and the junction held 0 bases outside the gene matches. In DNA, the CDR3 is TGTGCCAGCTCACCACGGACAGGGGGCAATGAAAAACTGTTTTTT. Its translation: CASSPRTGGNEKLFF.